A selection of T cell receptor beta chains follows, all from one sample in a study of shared clonotypes between healthy human individuals. Generated by immunoSEQ multiplex PCR, the TCRdb table keeps only in-frame clones and is missing some. In the table there are about 590,000 clones, just under 97% of which are singletons. The specimen was naive CD8+ T cells sorted from blood. The receptor source for this set is a woman in her 30s in good health. Both conserved end residues are part of each CDR3. A D gene is named only where the DNA matches it firmly. Clone size is not always given. Where it is, it says once, few, many or a class for expanded clones.

d_call j_call clone_size v_call cdr3_aa cdr3_nt
NA TRBJ2-7 NA TRBV4-1 CASSHRRDYEQYF TGCGCCAGCAGCCATCGGAGGGACTACGAGCAGTACTTC
NA TRBJ2-4 NA TRBV19 CASSREQLAKNIQYF TGTGCCAGTAGTAGGGAGCAGTTAGCCAAAAACATTCAGTACTTC
TRBD1 TRBJ2-7 NA TRBV27 CASSLGQGAYEQYF TGTGCCAGCTCGTTGGGACAGGGGGCCTACGAGCAGTACTTC
NA TRBJ1-2 NA TRBV6-5 CASSMTDYGYTF TGTGCCAGCTCCATGACAGACTATGGCTACACCTTC
TRBD1 TRBJ1-5 once TRBV2 CASREVQGAYQPQHF TGTGCCAGCAGAGAAGTACAGGGGGCGTATCAGCCCCAGCATTTT
NA TRBJ1-2 NA TRBV2 CASSEAPAGEEGGYTF TGTGCCAGCAGTGAAGCGCCTGCAGGGGAAGAGGGTGGCTACACCTTC
NA TRBJ2-7 NA TRBV18 CASSRGQFPYEQYF TGTGCCAGCTCCAGGGGTCAGTTCCCCTACGAGCAGTACTTC
TRBD1 TRBJ1-2 NA TRBV27 CASSLSGGGYGYTF TGTGCCAGCAGTTTATCAGGGGGCGGCTATGGCTACACCTTC
TRBD2 TRBJ2-7 NA TRBV27 CASSFLAGSYEQYF TGTGCCAGCAGTTTTCTAGCGGGGTCCTACGAGCAGTACTTC
TRBD2 TRBJ2-1 NA TRBV19 CASRPTSGSDSDEQFF TGTGCCAGTAGACCGACTAGCGGGAGTGACTCCGATGAGCAGTTCTTC
NA TRBJ1-1 NA TRBV19 CASSKLNTEAFF TGTGCCAGTAGTAAACTAAACACTGAAGCTTTCTTT
NA TRBJ1-4 once TRBV5-4 CASSFQGSTNEKLFF TGTGCCAGCAGCTTTCAGGGATCGACTAATGAAAAACTGTTTTTT
NA TRBJ1-5 NA TRBV19 CASSTDRDSNQPQHF TGTGCCAGTAGTACGGACAGAGATAGCAATCAGCCCCAGCATTTT
NA TRBJ2-2 NA TRBV7-9 CASSLGPPNTGELFF TGTGCCAGCAGCTTAGGGCCACCGAACACCGGGGAGCTGTTTTTT
NA TRBJ2-1 NA TRBV28 CASSSSPGNEQFF TGTGCCAGCAGCTCCAGTCCTGGGAATGAGCAGTTCTTC
TRBD1 TRBJ1-1 NA TRBV27 CASSLGFVDRGRLTEAFF TGTGCCAGCAGTTTGGGTTTTGTGGACAGGGGGCGTTTAACTGAAGCTTTCTTT
TRBD1 TRBJ1-2 few TRBV2 CASSDDRAYGYTF TGTGCCAGCAGTGACGACAGGGCCTATGGCTACACCTTC
NA TRBJ2-1 NA TRBV13 CASSLQVASYNEQFF TGTGCCAGCAGCCTACAGGTCGCCTCCTACAATGAGCAGTTCTTC
TRBD1 TRBJ2-2 NA TRBV28 CASRRGPGELFF TGTGCCAGCAGGAGGGGGCCCGGGGAGCTGTTTTTT
NA TRBJ2-2 NA TRBV7-9 CASSQRRTQNTGELFF TGTGCCAGCAGCCAAAGGAGGACCCAGAACACCGGGGAGCTGTTTTTT
NA TRBJ1-1 NA TRBV7-9 CASSLKGENTEAFF TGTGCCAGCAGCTTAAAAGGGGAGAACACTGAAGCTTTCTTT
NA TRBJ2-2 NA TRBV27 CASSLLVGTGELFF TGTGCCAGCAGTTTACTGGTGGGGACCGGGGAGCTGTTTTTT
NA TRBJ2-5 NA TRBV7-6 CASTDRRETQYF TGTGCCAGCACGGACAGAAGGGAGACCCAGTACTTC
TRBD2 TRBJ2-7 NA TRBV11-2 CASSLGGSGSYEQYF TGTGCCAGCAGCTTAGGGGGTAGCGGGAGTTACGAGCAGTACTTC
NA TRBJ1-1 NA TRBV30 CAWGRGAGSTEAFF TGTGCCTGGGGAAGGGGCGCTGGTTCCACTGAAGCTTTCTTT
NA TRBJ2-1 NA TRBV9 CASSLSANEQFF TGTGCCAGCAGCCTCAGTGCGAATGAGCAGTTCTTC
NA TRBJ2-7 NA TRBV27 CASSPNSDYYEQYF TGTGCCAGCAGCCCGAACAGCGACTACTACGAGCAGTACTTC
NA TRBJ1-4 NA TRBV28 CASSFLGLREEKLFF TGTGCCAGCAGTTTCTTAGGGTTAAGAGAGGAAAAACTGTTTTTT
NA TRBJ1-5 NA TRBV6-5 CASSYGTENQPQHF TGTGCCAGCAGTTACGGGACGGAAAATCAGCCCCAGCATTTT
NA TRBJ2-5 NA TRBV7-9 CASNHGIPETQYF TGTGCCAGCAATCACGGCATCCCCGAGACCCAGTACTTC
TRBD2 TRBJ2-7 NA TRBV2 CASSEVLAGGPNYEQYF TGTGCCAGCAGTGAAGTCCTAGCGGGAGGGCCAAACTACGAGCAGTACTTC
TRBD1 TRBJ2-7 once TRBV9 CASSAGQAYEQYF TGTGCCAGCAGCGCCGGACAGGCCTACGAGCAGTACTTC
TRBD2 TRBJ2-7 NA TRBV2 CASSGLAGEQYF TGTGCCAGCAGTGGACTAGCTGGCGAGCAGTACTTC
NA TRBJ2-7 once TRBV27 CASSFPEQYF TGTGCCAGCAGTTTTCCCGAGCAGTACTTC
TRBD1 TRBJ2-1 NA TRBV28 CASSPHLDRGPYNEQFF TGTGCCAGCAGTCCCCACCTCGACAGGGGGCCCTACAATGAGCAGTTCTTC
TRBD2 TRBJ2-5 NA TRBV27 CASSHGTSGRETQYF TGTGCCAGCAGTCATGGGACTAGCGGGAGGGAGACCCAGTACTTC
TRBD1 TRBJ2-7 NA TRBV2 CASSDPGQGLWEQYF TGTGCCAGCAGCGATCCGGGACAGGGTTTATGGGAGCAGTACTTC
NA TRBJ2-2 NA TRBV21-1 CASSNGGRADGRELFF TGTGCCAGCAGCAATGGCGGGAGGGCCGATGGTCGGGAGCTGTTTTTT
NA TRBJ2-7 NA TRBV15 CATSRGRGYHEQYF TGTGCCACCAGCAGGGGGAGGGGGTACCACGAGCAGTACTTC
NA TRBJ2-2 NA TRBV10-3 CAISVDSANTGELFF TGTGCCATCAGTGTGGATAGCGCGAACACCGGGGAGCTGTTTTTT
NA TRBJ1-1 few TRBV7-9 CASSLVGEGQGTEAFF TGTGCCAGCAGCTTAGTTGGGGAGGGGCAAGGGACTGAAGCTTTCTTT
NA TRBJ2-3 NA TRBV5-5 CASSFRTSTDTQYF TGTGCCAGCAGCTTTCGGACAAGCACAGATACGCAGTATTTT